The source of this T cell receptor (beta chain) is a study of CD8+CD57+ T cells in acquired aplastic anemia (dated by TCRdb to the late 2010s). For the wider study: On average, sorted CD4+ and CD8+ cells yielded 3.2 ug of extracted DNA, with a range of about 0.18 to 30 ug. CD8+CD57+ expansion was defined as a frequency above the mean frequency observed in healthy subjects. Overall study outcomes, separate from this receptor: No significant difference in CD8+ Simpson's diversity was found between patients and healthy controls (P=0.060). Around 30 CD8+ CDR3 sequences were shared between patients and controls but appeared highly expressed in patients and within their immunodominant clones.

Comment on this clonotype: This clone's antigen is unknown. No base-level quality is on record; no much larger clone is a single base apart.

CDR1 and CDR2, per the germline V gene, are SGHVS and FQNEAQ. From its cysteine to its phenylalanine, the CDR3 spans 13 amino acids. The sequence is cut down to CDR3 DNA, 39 bases in frame from base 1. V is trimmed back by 7 bases and J by 2 bases, and the junction contains 3 bases that no gene match accounts for. Profiling of TCR beta VDJ combinations and CDR3 sequences used genomic DNA as the template. TCR repertoire sequencing was run on an Illumina HiSeq 2000. Processing in the source paper ran as follows. TRBV/TRBJ rearrangement plots, CDR3 size and DJ length profiles, and Simpson's diversity index were used to evaluate the repertoires. The immunodominant clone was defined as the most abundant DNA sequence in deep sequencing data. CDR3 amino acid sequences were checked for sharing across subjects and were also compared against the VDJdb database and published repertoires. Using fastp trimming at Q25 and MiXCR clonotype assembly, TCRdb reanalyzed the public sequencing data and kept in-frame beta chains. Entries are consolidated by CDR3 protein sequence, retaining the most common genes and DNA. These V and J calls are TCRdb output, not the study's own analysis. The sample profile shows about 170,000 distinct CDR3 sequences; roughly 48% of them were found once. Together, the top ten hold more than 0.85% of the sample.

Expansion of CD8+CD57+ cells had been shown by flow cytometry in the patients chosen for sequencing. Every patient had a diagnosis of severe acquired aplastic anemia based on International Study of Aplastic Anemia and Agranulocytosis and Camitta criteria. No patient had received any therapy when blood was sampled. In the study, sorted CD4+ and CD8+ blood T cells from patients with severe aplastic anemia and from healthy subjects underwent deep sequencing of TCR repertoires. In the USA, patient enrollment took place under clinicaltrials.gov protocols 00001620, 01623167, 00001397, 00071045, 00081523 and 00961064. Ficoll-Paque density gradient centrifugation was used to isolate peripheral blood mononuclear cells. Before DNA extraction, CD4+ and CD8+ T cells were sorted with FACS or magnetic beads.

The chain couples TRBV7-8 to TRBJ2-7, and TRBD2 aligns with 9 junction nucleotides. The specimen was sorted CD4+, CD8+, or CD8+CD57+ T cells (not recorded which) from PBMCs. This TCR came from a human donor with aplastic anemia. Here the CDR3 is given as CASKAGGPYEQYF. DNA sequence: TGTGCCAGCAAGGCGGGAGGGCCCTACGAGCAGTACTTC.